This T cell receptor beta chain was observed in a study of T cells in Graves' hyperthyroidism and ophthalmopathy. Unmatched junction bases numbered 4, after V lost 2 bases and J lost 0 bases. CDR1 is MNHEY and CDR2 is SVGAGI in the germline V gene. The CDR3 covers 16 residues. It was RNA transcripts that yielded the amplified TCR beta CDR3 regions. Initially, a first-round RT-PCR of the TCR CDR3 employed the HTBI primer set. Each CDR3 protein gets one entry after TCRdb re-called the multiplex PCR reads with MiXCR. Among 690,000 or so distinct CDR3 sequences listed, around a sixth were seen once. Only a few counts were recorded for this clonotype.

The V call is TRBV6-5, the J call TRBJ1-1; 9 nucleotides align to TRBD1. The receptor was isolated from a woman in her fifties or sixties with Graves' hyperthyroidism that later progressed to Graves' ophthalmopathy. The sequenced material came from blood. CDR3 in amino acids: CASSYEQGALNTEAFF. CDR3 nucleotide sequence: TGTGCCAGCAGTTACGAACAGGGGGCCTTGAACACTGAAGCTTTCTTT.